These 9 T cell receptor beta chains were sequenced from one sample in a study of cytomegalovirus exposure and HLA in healthy donors. Repertoires were generated with immunoSEQ multiplex PCR, while TCRdb's copy carries only in-frame clones and drops some. The sample has 150,000 to 200,000 clones, 89% seen once. Sequencing was done on a sample of PBMCs. The receptors were gathered from a man younger than 35 in good health and CMV-seropositive.

CDR3 amino acids: CASSEAKGTEAFF. The DNA for the CDR3 is TGTGCCAGCAGTGAAGCGAAGGGGACTGAAGCTTTCTTT. The rearrangement joins TRBV6-1 to TRBJ1-1; D perhaps matches TRBD1 (5 bases). This CDR3 comprises 13 residues. The germline V gene has CDR1 MNHNS and CDR2 SASEGT. Trimming cost V 0 bases and J 5 bases, with 7 bases left between them.

With respect to this clone: Other nucleotide sequences in the sample specify the same CDR3. V and J are TRBV4-1 and TRBJ2-2; TRBD1 might be the D (5 bases). CDR1 MGHRA and CDR2 YSYEKL come from the germline V gene. This CDR3 is 15 amino acids long. V shed 3 bases and J shed 4 bases, with 12 bases lying between them. The CDR3 sequence: CASSQAGFSTGELFF. The CDR3 DNA reads TGCGCCAGCAGCCAGGCAGGGTTTAGCACCGGGGAGCTGTTTTTT.

This chain joins TRBV29-1 and TRBJ1-5; perhaps TRBD1 as D (6 bases). The germline CDR1 and CDR2 sequences are SQVTM and ANQGSEA. V was shortened by 6 bases and J by 2 bases, with 11 bases between the two germline ends. The CDR3 loop spans 13 amino acids. CDR3 DNA: TGCAGCGTACAGGGATTCGGCAATCAGCCCCAGCATTTT. The encoded protein is CSVQGFGNQPQHF.

The chain links TRBV7-2 to TRBJ1-1, with D perhaps TRBD1 (6 bases). Germline CDR1 SGHTA, CDR2 FQGNSA. CDR3 length: 14 residues. Trimming took 4 bases from V and 0 from J, leaving 9 bases between them. CDR3 sequence: CASSYTGLNTEAFF. CDR3 coding DNA: TGTGCCAGCAGCTACACAGGGCTGAACACTGAAGCTTTCTTT.

The chain has TRBV30 and TRBJ1-4; D not resolved. Trimming pared 0 bases from V and 0 bases from J, leaving 8 bases between. The germline CDR1 and CDR2 sequences are GTSNPN and SVGIG (reference sequence). There are 15 residues in the CDR3. The CDR3 reads CAWSVQQTTNEKLFF. CDR3 in DNA: TGTGCCTGGAGTGTACAACAGACAACTAATGAAAAACTGTTTTTT.

This clone was seen only once. This sequence joins TRBV25-1 and TRBJ2-5; 14 bases are shared with TRBD2. Germline lookup yields CDR1 MGHDK and CDR2 SYGVNS. The CDR3 covers 15 residues. V trimming: 2 bases; J trimming: 6 bases; junction bases outside the gene matches: 2. CDR3 amino acids: CASSEGTSGSQTQYF. The CDR3, as DNA: TGTGCCAGCAGTGAAGGGACTAGCGGGAGTCAGACCCAGTACTTC.

This clone occurred a few times. This chain links TRBV27 with TRBJ2-2; D might be TRBD1 (5 bases). The germline CDR1 and CDR2 sequences are MNHEY and SMNVEV (reference sequence). There are 14 residues in the CDR3. Trimming pared 3 bases from V and 6 bases from J, leaving 11 bases between. The CDR3 nucleotides are TGTGCCAGCAGTTTGCAGGGTTGGGCCGGGGAGCTGTTTTTT. Encoded protein: CASSLQGWAGELFF.

The chain combines TRBV28 with TRBJ2-3, with D tentatively TRBD2 (6 bases). The germline V and J ends were trimmed by 3 bases and 4 bases, with 23 bases remaining between them. Germline CDR1 MDHEN, CDR2 SYDVKM. The CDR3 runs 18 residues. The CDR3 DNA reads TGTGCCAGCAGTTTTCCGTACGGGGGAACCCACGGTCCAGATACGCAGTATTTT. It specifies CASSFPYGGTHGPDTQYF.

In the case of this clone: One junction end disagrees with the germline gene, perhaps due to a read error. The chain couples TRBV7-7 to TRBJ2-2; maybe TRBD2 (6 bases). CDR3 length: 16 amino acids. Germline CDR1 is SSHAT and CDR2 is FNYEAQ (reference sequence). Written as DNA, the CDR3 is TGTGCTAGCAGCTTGTACGGGAGCCCACCCACCGGGGAGCTGTTTTTT. It encodes CASSLYGSPPTGELFF.